This T cell receptor beta chain emerged from a study of T cells in Graves' hyperthyroidism and ophthalmopathy. This clonotype has a handful of counts. Amplification of TCR beta CDR3 regions was performed using RNA transcripts as template. HTBI primers were the set used in a first-round RT-PCR of the TCR CDR3. TCRdb re-called the multiplex PCR reads through MiXCR, storing one row per CDR3 protein. The profile shows some 400,000 distinct CDR3 sequences, 13% of them singletons. The length of the CDR3 is 16 residues. The V segment lost 6 bases and the J segment 2 bases; nucleotides outside the gene matches: 9. From germline, CDR1 is MNHNS and CDR2 SASEGT.

What was sequenced was blood. This TCR derives from a man between 25 and 39 years old with Graves' hyperthyroidism that later progressed to Graves' ophthalmopathy. This sequence joins TRBV6-1 and TRBJ2-1; 8 bases fit TRBD2. CDR3 DNA: TGTGCCAGCAGGGGGAGGGCGGGGGGCCCCTACAATGAGCAGTTCTTC. This codes for CASRGRAGGPYNEQFF.